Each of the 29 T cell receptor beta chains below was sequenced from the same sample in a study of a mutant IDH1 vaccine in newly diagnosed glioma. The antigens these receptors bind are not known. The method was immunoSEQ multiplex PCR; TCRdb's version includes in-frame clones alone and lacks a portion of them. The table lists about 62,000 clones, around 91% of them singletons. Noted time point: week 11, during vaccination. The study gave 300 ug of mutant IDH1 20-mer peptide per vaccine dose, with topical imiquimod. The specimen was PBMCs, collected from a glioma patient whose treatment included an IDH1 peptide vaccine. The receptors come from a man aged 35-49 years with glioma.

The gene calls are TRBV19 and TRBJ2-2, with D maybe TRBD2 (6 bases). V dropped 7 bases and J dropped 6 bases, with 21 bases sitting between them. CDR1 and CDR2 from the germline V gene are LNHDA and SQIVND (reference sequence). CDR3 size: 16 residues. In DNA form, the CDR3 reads TGTGCCAGTAATCTACTCGGAGGGCTTTTGTCCGGGGAGCTGTTTTTT. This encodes CASNLLGGLLSGELFF.

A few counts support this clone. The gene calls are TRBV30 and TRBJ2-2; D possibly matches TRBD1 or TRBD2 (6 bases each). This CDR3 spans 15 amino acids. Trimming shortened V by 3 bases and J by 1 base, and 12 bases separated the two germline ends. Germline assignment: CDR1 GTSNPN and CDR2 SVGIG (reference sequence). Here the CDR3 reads CAWRGGKKNTGELFF. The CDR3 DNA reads TGTGCCTGGAGAGGGGGGAAGAAGAACACCGGGGAGCTGTTTTTT. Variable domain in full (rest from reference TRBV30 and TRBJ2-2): SQTIHQWPATLVQPVGSPLSLECTVEGTSNPNLYWYRQAAGRGLQLLFYSVGIGQISSEVPQNLSASRPQDRQFILSSKKLLLSDSGFYLCAWRGGKKNTGELFFGEGSRLTVL.

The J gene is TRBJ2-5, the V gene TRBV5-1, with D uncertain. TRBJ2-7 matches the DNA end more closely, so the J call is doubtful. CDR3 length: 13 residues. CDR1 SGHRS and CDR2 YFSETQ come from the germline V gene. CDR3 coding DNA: TGCGCCAGCAGCCCCAGTAAGTCCTACGAGCAGTACTTC. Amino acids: CASSPSKSYEQYF.

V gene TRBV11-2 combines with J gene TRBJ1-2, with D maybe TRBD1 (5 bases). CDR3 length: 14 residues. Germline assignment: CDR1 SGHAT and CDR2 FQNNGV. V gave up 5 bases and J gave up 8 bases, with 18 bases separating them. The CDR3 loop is CASSLWSGLSGYTF. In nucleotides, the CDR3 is TGTGCCAGCAGCCTCTGGTCGGGACTCTCCGGCTACACCTTC. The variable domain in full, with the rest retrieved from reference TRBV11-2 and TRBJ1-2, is EAGVAQSPRYKIIEKRQSVAFWCNPISGHATLYWYQQILGQGPKLLIQFQNNGVVDDSQLPKDRFSAERLKGVDSTLKIQPAKLEDSAVYLCASSLWSGLSGYTFGSGTRLTVV.

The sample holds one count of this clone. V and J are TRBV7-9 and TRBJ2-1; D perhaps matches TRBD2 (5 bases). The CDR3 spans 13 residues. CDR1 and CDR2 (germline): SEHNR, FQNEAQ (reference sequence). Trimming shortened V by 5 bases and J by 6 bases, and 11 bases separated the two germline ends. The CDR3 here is CASSTVGSNEQFF. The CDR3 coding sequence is TGTGCCAGCAGCACGGTGGGGAGCAATGAGCAGTTCTTC.

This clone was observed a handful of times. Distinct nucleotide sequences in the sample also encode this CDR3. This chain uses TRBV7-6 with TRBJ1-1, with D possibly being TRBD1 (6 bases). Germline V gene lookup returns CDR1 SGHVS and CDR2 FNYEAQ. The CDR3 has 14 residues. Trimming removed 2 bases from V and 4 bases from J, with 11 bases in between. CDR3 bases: TGTGCCAGCAGCTTACGCGGGGGCGGCACTGAAGCTTTCTTT. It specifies CASSLRGGGTEAFF.

CDR3 in DNA: TGTGCCAGCAGCTCTGGGGGGGGCGGCTTCTCCCGCACAGATACGCAGTATTTT. It codes for CASSSGGGGFSRTDTQYF. The V call is TRBV11-2, the J call TRBJ2-3; a weak D match, TRBD2 (7 bases). Germline V gives CDR1 SGHAT, CDR2 FQNNGV. V dropped 4 bases and J dropped 1 base, with 21 bases sitting between them. This CDR3 region has 18 residues.

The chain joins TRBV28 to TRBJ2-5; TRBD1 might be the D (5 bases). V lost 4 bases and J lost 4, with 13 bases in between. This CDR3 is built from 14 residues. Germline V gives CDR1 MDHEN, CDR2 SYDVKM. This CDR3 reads CASSSGRARETQYF. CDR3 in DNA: TGTGCCAGCAGTTCCGGCAGGGCTCGAGAGACCCAGTACTTC.

The CDR3: CASSSQGSTDTQYF. The CDR3 DNA follows: TGTGCCAGCAGTTCTCAGGGAAGCACAGATACGCAGTATTTT. The rearrangement uses TRBV6-1 and TRBJ2-3; tentatively, D is TRBD1 (5 bases). Trimming took off 5 bases at V and 0 bases at J, with 9 bases between the two ends. The V gene's germline CDR1 is MNHNS and CDR2 SASEGT. There are 14 residues in the CDR3.

The CDR3 DNA reads TGCGCCAGCTTCTCAGCCGCAGATACGCAGTATTTT. Residues: CASFSAADTQYF. This chain joins TRBV5-1 and TRBJ2-3; D is undetermined. The germline gives CDR1 SGHRS, CDR2 YFSETQ. CDR3 length: 12 amino acids. The V gene lost 7 bases and the J gene lost 4 bases, with 10 bases spanning the gap.

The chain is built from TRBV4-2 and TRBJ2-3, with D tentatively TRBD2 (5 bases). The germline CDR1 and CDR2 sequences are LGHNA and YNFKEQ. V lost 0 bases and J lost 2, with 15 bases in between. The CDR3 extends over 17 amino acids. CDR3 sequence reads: CASSQDLGGPPTDTQYF. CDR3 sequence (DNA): TGTGCCAGCAGCCAAGATCTGGGCGGGCCCCCCACAGATACGCAGTATTTT.

This chain's CDR3 is CASSPETLPWPDTQYF. The CDR3 bases are TGCGCCAGCAGCCCGGAGACTCTTCCGTGGCCAGATACGCAGTATTTT. The chain combines TRBV4-1 with TRBJ2-3, with D uncertain. Trimming stripped 4 bases from V and 4 bases from J, with 18 bases between. The CDR3 is made up of 16 amino acids. From germline, CDR1 is MGHRA and CDR2 YSYEKL.

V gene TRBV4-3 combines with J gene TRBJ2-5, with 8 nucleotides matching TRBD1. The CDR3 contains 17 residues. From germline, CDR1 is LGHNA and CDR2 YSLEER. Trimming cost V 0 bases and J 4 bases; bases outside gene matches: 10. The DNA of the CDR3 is TGCGCCAGCAGCCAAGATTCCCCAGGGGGCTTCAGAGAGACCCAGTACTTC. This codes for CASSQDSPGGFRETQYF.

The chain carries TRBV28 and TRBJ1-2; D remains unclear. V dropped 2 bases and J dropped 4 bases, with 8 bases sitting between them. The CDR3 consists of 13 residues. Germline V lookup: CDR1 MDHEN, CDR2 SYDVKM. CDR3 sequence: CASSLTLGYGYTF. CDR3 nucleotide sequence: TGTGCCAGCAGTTTAACTCTTGGCTATGGCTACACCTTC.

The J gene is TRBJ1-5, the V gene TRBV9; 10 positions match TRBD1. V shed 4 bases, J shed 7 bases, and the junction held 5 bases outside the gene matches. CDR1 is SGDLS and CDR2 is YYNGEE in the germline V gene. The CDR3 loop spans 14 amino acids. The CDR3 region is CASSLGQGQQPQHF. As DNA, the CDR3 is TGTGCCAGCAGCCTGGGACAGGGGCAACAGCCCCAGCATTTT. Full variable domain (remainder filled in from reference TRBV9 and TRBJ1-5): DSGVTQTPKHLITATGQRVTLRCSPRSGDLSVYWYQQSLDQGLQFLIQYYNGEERAKGNILERFSAQQFPDLHSELNLSSLELGDSALYFCASSLGQGQQPQHFGDGTRLSIL.

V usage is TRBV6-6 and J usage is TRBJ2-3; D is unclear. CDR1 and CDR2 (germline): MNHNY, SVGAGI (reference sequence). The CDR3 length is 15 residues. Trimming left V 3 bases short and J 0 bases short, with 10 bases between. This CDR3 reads CASSYFLGSTDTQYF. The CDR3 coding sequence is TGTGCCAGCAGTTATTTTTTGGGGAGCACAGATACGCAGTATTTT.

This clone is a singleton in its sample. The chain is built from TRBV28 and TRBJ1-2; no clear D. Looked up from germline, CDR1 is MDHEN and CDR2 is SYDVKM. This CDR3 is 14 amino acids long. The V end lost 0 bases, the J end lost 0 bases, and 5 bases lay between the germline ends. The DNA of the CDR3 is TGTGCCAGCAGTTTATGGGAGGCTAACTATGGCTACACCTTC. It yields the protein CASSLWEANYGYTF.

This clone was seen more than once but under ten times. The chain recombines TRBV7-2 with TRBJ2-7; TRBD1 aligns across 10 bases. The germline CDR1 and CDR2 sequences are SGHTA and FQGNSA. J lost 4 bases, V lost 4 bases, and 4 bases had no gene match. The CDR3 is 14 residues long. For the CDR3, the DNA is TGTGCCAGCAGCTATGACAGGGGGCAATACGAGCAGTACGTC. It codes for CASSYDRGQYEQYV.

CDR3 loop: CASSYVLDVTGELFF. CDR3 sequence (DNA): TGTGCCAGCAGTTACGTACTAGACGTAACCGGGGAGCTGTTTTTT. The V call is TRBV6-5, the J call TRBJ2-2; D might be TRBD2 (5 bases). Germline CDR1 is MNHEY and CDR2 is SVGAGI. The CDR3 runs 15 residues. V dropped 2 bases and J dropped 5 bases, with 12 bases sitting between them.

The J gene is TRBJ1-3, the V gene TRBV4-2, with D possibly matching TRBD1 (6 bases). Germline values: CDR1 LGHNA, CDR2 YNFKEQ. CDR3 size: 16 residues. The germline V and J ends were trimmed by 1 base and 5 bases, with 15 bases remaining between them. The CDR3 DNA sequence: TGTGCCAGCAGCCAAGTCCCGGGGGGCGGAAGAAACACCATATATTTT. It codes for CASSQVPGGGRNTIYF.

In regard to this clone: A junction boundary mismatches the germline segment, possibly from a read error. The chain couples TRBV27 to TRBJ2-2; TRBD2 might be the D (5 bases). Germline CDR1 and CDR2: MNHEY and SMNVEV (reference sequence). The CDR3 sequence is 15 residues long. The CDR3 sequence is CASSFSTGNAGELFF. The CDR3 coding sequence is TGTGCCAGCAGTTTTTCCACCGGGAACGCCGGGGAGCTGTTTTTT.

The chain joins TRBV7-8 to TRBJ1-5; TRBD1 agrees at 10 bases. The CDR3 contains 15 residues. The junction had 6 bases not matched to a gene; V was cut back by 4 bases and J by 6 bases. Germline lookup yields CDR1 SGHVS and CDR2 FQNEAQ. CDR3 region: CASSYRQGAAQPQHF. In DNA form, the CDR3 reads TGTGCCAGCAGCTATAGACAGGGGGCAGCTCAGCCCCAGCATTTT. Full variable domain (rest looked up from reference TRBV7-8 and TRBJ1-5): GAGVSQSPRYKVAKRGQDVALRCDPISGHVSLFWYQQALGQGPEFLTYFQNEAQLDKSGLPSDRFFAERPEGSVSTLKIQRTQQEDSAVYLCASSYRQGAAQPQHFGDGTRLSIL.

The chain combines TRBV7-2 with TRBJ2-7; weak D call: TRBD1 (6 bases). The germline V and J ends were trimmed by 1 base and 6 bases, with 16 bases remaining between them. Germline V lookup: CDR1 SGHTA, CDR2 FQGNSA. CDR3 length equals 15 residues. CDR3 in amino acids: CASSLGSGVGSEQYF. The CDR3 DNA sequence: TGTGCCAGCAGCTTAGGTTCAGGGGTAGGGTCCGAGCAGTACTTC.

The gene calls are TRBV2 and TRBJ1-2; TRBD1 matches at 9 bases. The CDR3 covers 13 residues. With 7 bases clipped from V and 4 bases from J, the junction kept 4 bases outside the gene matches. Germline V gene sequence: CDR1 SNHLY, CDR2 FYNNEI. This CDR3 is CASNTGGVYGYTF. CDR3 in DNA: TGTGCCAGCAACACAGGGGGCGTCTATGGCTACACCTTC.

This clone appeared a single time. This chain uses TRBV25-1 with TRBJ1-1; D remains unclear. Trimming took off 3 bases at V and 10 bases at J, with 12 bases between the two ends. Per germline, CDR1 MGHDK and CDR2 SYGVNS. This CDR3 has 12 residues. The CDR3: CASSDYSRGAFF. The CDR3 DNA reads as TGTGCCAGCAGTGATTATTCGCGGGGAGCTTTCTTT. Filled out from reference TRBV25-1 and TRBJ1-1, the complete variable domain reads EADIYQTPRYLVIGTGKKITLECSQTMGHDKMYWYQQDPGMELHLIHYSYGVNSTEKGDLSSESTVSRIRTEHFPLTLESARPSHTSQYLCASSDYSRGAFFGQGTRLTVV.

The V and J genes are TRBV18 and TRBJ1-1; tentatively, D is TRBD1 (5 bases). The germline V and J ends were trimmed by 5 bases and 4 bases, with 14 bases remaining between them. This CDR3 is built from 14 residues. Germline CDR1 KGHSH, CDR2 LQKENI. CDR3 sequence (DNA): TGTGCCAGCTCATCCCGGACTGGGGCCACTGAAGCTTTCTTT. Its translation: CASSSRTGATEAFF. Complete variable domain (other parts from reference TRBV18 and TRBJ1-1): NAGVMQNPRHLVRRRGQEARLRCSPMKGHSHVYWYRQLPEEGLKFMVYLQKENIIDESGMPKERFSAEFPKEGPSILRIQQVVRGDSAAYFCASSSRTGATEAFFGQGTRLTVV.

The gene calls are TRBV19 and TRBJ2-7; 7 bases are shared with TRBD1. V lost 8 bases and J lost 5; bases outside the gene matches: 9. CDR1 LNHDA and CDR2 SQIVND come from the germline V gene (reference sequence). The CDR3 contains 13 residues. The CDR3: CASGQGVFDEQYF. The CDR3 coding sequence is TGTGCCAGTGGGCAGGGGGTATTTGACGAGCAGTACTTC.

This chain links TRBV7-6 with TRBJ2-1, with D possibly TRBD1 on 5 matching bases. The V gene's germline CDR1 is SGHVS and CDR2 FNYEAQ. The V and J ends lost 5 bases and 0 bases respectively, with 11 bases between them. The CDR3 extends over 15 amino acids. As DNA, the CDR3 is TGTGCCAGCAGCGTAGACAGTTACTCCTACAATGAGCAGTTCTTC. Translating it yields CASSVDSYSYNEQFF.

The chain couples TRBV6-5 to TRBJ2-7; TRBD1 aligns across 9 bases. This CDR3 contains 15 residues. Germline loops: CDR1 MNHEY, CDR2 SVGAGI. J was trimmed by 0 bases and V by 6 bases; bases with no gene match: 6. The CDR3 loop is CASRPTGGSSYEQYV. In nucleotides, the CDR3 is TGTGCCAGCAGACCGACAGGGGGTAGCTCCTACGAGCAGTACGTC.